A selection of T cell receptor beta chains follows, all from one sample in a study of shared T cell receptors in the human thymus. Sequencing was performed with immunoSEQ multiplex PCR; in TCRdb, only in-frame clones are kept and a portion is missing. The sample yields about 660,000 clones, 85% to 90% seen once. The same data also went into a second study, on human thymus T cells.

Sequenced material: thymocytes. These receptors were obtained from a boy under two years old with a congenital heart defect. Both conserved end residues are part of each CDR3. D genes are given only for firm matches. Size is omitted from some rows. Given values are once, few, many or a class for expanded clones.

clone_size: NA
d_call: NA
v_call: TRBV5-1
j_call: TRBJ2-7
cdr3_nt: TGCGCCAGCAGCCAGGAGGACAGCCATTTTAACCCCTACGAGCAGTACTTC
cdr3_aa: CASSQEDSHFNPYEQYF

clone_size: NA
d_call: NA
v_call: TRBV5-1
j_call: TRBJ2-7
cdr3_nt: TGCGCCAGCAGCGGATTGGGACACTCCTACGAGCAGTACTTC
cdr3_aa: CASSGLGHSYEQYF

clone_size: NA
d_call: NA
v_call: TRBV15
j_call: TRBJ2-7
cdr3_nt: TGTGCCACCAGCAGAGGAGCCGGGACACCATTTCGGAGACAATACGAGCAGTACTTC
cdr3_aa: CATSRGAGTPFRRQYEQYF

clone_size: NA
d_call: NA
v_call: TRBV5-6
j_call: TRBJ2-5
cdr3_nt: TGTGCCAGCAGCTTGGGGCCGGGCCAAGAGACCCAGTACTTC
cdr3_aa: CASSLGPGQETQYF

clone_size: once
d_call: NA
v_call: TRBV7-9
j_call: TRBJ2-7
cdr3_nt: TGTGCCAGCAGCCCTCGGGGTGGGGTAGGCTACGAGCAGTACTTC
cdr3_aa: CASSPRGGVGYEQYF

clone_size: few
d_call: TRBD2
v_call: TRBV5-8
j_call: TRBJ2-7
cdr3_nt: TGTGCCAGCAGCTGCCGGGGGGGCGATTCCTACGAGCAGTACTTC
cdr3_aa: CASSCRGGDSYEQYF

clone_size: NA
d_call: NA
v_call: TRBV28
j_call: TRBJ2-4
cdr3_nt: TGTGCCACCAGAAGCAGGGGAAAAGCCAAAAACATTCAGTACTTC
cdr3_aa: CATRSRGKAKNIQYF

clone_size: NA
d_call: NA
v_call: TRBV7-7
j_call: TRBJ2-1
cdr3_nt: TGTGCCAGCAGTTTGACAGGAGACAATGAGCAGTTCTTC
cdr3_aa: CASSLTGDNEQFF

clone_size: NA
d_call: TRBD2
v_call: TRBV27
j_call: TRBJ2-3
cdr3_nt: TGTGCCAGCAGTTTACTGCCTAGCGGGCGTCCGTATTTT
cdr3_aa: CASSLLPSGRPYF

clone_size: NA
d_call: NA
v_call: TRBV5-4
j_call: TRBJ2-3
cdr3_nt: TGTGCCAGCAGCCCTGGAGGGCCCACAGATACGCAGTATTTT
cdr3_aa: CASSPGGPTDTQYF

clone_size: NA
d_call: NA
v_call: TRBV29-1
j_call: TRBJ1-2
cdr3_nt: TGCAGCGTTGCGACAGCCTCCCACTATGGCTACACCTTC
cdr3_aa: CSVATASHYGYTF

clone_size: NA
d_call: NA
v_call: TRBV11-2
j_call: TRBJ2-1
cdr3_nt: TGTGCCAGCAGCTCGGGTAGTGAGCAGTTCTTC
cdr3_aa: CASSSGSEQFF

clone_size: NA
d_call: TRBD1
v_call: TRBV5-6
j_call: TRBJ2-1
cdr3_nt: TGTGCCAGCAGCTTGCGTGACAGGGGTAATGAGCAGTTCTTC
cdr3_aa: CASSLRDRGNEQFF

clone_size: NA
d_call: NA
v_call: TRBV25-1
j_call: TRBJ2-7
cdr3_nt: TGTGCCAGCAGTGAATCACCAGGTACCTACGAGCAGTACTTC
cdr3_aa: CASSESPGTYEQYF

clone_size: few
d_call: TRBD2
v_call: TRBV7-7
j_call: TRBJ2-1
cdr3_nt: TGTGCCAGCAGCTTAGTCCCGCGGGGGTACAATGAGCAGTTCTTC
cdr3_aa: CASSLVPRGYNEQFF

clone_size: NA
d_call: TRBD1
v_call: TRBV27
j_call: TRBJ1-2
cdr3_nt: TGTGCCAGCAAGATGGGACAGGGTTATGGCTACACCTTC
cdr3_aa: CASKMGQGYGYTF

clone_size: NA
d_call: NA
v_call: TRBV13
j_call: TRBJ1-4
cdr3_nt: TGTGCCAGCAGCCATGGGAGAGATGGACCACGGAGTAAAAAACTGTTTTTT
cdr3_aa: CASSHGRDGPRSKKLFF

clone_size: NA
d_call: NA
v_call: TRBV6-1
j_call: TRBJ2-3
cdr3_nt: TGTGCCAGCAGTCGGACACGAACTAGCACAGATACGCAGTATTTT
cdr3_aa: CASSRTRTSTDTQYF

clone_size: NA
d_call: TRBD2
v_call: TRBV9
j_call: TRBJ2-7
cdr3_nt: TGTGCCAGCAGCCGTAGCGGGAGGAGGTACGAGCAGTACTTC
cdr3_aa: CASSRSGRRYEQYF

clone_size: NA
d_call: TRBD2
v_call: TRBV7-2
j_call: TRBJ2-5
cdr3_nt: TGTGCCAGCAGCCCAAGACTAGCGGGGTCCCAAGAGACCCAGTACTTC
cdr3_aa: CASSPRLAGSQETQYF

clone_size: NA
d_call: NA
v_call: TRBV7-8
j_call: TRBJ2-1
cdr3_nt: TGTGCCAGCAGCCATCAGTCTAGCAGACCCCGGAGCTCCTACAATGAGCAGTTCTTC
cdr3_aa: CASSHQSSRPRSSYNEQFF

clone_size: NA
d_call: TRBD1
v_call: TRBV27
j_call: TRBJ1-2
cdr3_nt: TGTGCCAGCAGTTTAAAAAGTAGGCGGCGGACAGGGGGCCCTCCTCACAATTCTTTCTATGGCTACACCTTC
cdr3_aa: CASSLKSRRRTGGPPHNSFYGYTF

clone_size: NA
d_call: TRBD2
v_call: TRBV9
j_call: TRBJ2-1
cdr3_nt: TGTGCCAGCAGCCCTCCAACTAGCGCTTCCTACAATGAGCAGTTCTTC
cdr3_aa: CASSPPTSASYNEQFF

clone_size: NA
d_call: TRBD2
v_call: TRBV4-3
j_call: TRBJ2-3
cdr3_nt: TGCGCCAGCAGCCCCCTAGCGGGAGGTAGCACAGATACGCAGTATTTT
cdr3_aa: CASSPLAGGSTDTQYF

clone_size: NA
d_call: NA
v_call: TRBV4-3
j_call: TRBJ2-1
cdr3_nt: TGCGCCAGCAGCCCTCCCCACACCGACTCGGACTCCTACAATGAGCAGTTCTTC
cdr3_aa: CASSPPHTDSDSYNEQFF

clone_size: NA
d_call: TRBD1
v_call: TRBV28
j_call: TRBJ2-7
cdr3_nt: TGTGCCAGCAGTTGGATGACAGGGCGGCCCTACGAGCAGTACTTC
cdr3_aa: CASSWMTGRPYEQYF

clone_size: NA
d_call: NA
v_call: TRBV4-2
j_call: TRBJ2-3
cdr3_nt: TGTGCCAGCAGCCAAGGGGTTAGCGGAATGGATACGCAGTATTTT
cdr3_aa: CASSQGVSGMDTQYF

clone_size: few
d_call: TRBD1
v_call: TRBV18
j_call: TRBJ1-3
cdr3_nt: TGTGCCAGCTCACCCGAGGACAGGCCGCCGAGCTCTGGAAACACCATATATTTT
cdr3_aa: CASSPEDRPPSSGNTIYF

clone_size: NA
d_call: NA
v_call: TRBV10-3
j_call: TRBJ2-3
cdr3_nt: TGTGCCATCAGTGCCGGGGGGGGGACAGGGACTCCGCACGACGGGGGTACGCAGTATTTT
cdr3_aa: CAISAGGGTGTPHDGGTQYF

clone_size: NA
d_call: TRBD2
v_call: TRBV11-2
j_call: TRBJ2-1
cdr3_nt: TGTGCCAGCAGCTCCACGGGCGGGAGCTCCTACAATGAGCAGTTCTTC
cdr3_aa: CASSSTGGSSYNEQFF

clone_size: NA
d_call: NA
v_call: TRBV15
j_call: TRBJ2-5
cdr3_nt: TGTGCCACCAGCAGAGTGTCCGAAACCCCGACTGGCGGGCAACAAGAGACCCAGTACTTC
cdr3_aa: CATSRVSETPTGGQQETQYF

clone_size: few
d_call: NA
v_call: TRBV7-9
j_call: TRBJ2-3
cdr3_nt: TGTGCCAGCAGCTACGATATGCGGGGCCGAGATACGCAGTATTTT
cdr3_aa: CASSYDMRGRDTQYF

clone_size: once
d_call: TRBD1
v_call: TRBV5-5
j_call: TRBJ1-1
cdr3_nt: TGTGCCAGCAGCTCCAGGGTCCCCAGGGGGCTTAACACTGAAGCTTTCTTT
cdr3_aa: CASSSRVPRGLNTEAFF

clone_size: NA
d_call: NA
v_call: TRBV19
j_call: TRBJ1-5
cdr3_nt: TGTGCCAGTAGTGACCGGGGCGCCGGACGGGGGAATCAGCCCCAGCATTTT
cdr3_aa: CASSDRGAGRGNQPQHF

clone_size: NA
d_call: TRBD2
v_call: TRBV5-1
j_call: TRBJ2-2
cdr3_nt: TGCGCCAGCAGCTTGGTCACTAGCGTGGGTCACGGGGAGCTGTTTTTT
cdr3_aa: CASSLVTSVGHGELFF

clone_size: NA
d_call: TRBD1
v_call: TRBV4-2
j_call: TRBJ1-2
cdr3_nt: TGTGCCAGCAGCCAAGAGGACAGGGGGGCGGCCAGATATGGCTACACCTTC
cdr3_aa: CASSQEDRGAARYGYTF

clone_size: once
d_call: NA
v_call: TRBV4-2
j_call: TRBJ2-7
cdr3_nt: TGTGCCAGCAGCCAAGCTGGAGGCGGGAACACCTACGAGCAGTACTTC
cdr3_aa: CASSQAGGGNTYEQYF

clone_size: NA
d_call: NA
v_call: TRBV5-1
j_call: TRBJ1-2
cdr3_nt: TGCGCCAGCAGCTTGCCGTCTCCGGCAGGTCCTAACTATGGCTACACCTTC
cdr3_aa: CASSLPSPAGPNYGYTF

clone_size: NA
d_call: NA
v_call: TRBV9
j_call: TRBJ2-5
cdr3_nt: TGTGCCAGCAGCGTCCTGGATGAGGAACAGACCCAGTACTTC
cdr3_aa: CASSVLDEEQTQYF

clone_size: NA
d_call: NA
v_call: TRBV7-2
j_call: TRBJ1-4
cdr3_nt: TGTGCCAGCAGCTTTCGAGTACAGGCAACTAATGAAAAACTGTTTTTT
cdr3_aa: CASSFRVQATNEKLFF

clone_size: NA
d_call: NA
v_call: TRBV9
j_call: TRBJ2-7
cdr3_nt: TGTGCCAGCAGCGAGGGGAAGGGCCCTACTCCCTCCTACGAGCAGTACTTC
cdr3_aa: CASSEGKGPTPSYEQYF

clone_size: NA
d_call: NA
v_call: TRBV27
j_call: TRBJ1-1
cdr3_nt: TGTGCCAGCGCCCTAGCGGCGGGCGTTCACACTGAAGCTTTCTTT
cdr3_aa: CASALAAGVHTEAFF

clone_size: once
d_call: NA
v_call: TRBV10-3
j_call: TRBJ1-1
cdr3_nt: TGTGCCATCAGTCTCGGGACTGCAATGAACACTGAAGCTTTCTTT
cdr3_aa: CAISLGTAMNTEAFF

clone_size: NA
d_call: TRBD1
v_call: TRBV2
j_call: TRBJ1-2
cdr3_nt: TGTGCCAGCCTGCGGGACAGGGGCCTCCTAATCTATGGCTACACCTTC
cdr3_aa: CASLRDRGLLIYGYTF

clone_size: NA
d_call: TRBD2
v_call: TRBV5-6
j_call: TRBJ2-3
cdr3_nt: TGTGCCAGCAGCACAGGACTAGCGGGAACAGATACGCAGTATTTT
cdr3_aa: CASSTGLAGTDTQYF

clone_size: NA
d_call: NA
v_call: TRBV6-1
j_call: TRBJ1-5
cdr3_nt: TGTGCCAGCATCCCACGTCGGGGGGGCAATCAGCCCCAGCATTTT
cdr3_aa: CASIPRRGGNQPQHF

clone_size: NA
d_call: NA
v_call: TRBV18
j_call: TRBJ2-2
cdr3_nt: TGTGCCAGTGTACCCGGGGTGGACCCGAACACCGGGGAGCTGTTTTTT
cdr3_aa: CASVPGVDPNTGELFF

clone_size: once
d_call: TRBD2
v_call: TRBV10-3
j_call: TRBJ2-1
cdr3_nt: TGTGCCATCAGTGAGTCGGCCGGGACTAGCCACCACAATGAGCAGTTCTTC
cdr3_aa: CAISESAGTSHHNEQFF

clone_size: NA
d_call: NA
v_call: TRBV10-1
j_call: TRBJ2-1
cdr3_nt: TGCGCCAGCAGTGAAGGGCCGGGAGCGGCGGAGAATGAGCAGTTCTTC
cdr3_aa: CASSEGPGAAENEQFF

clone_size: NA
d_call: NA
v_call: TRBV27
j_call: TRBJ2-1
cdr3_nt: TGTGCCAGCAGTTCCAATACCGCCCCTCTCTCCAGCGGAGGTATTGAATACGGGGATGAGCAGTTCTTC
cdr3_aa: CASSSNTAPLSSGGIEYGDEQFF

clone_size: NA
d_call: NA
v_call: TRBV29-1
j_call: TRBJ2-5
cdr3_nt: TGCAGCGTTGTGTCCCTTTTCCAAGAGACCCAGTACTTC
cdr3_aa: CSVVSLFQETQYF

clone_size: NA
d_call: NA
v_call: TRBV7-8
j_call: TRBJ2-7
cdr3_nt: TGTGCCAGCAGCTTATCGGGATGGCAATATCAGTACGAGCAGTACTTC
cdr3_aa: CASSLSGWQYQYEQYF

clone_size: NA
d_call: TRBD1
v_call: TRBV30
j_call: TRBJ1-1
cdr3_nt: TGTGCCTGGCAGGGGGGTGAAGCTTTCTTT
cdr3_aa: CAWQGGEAFF

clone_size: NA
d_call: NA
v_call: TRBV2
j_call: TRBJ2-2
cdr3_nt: TGTGCCAGCAGTGAAGCGGGTTGGGGGCCGAACACCGGGGAGCTGTTTTTT
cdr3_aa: CASSEAGWGPNTGELFF

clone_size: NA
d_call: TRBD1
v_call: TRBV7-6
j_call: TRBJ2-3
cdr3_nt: TGTGCCAGCAGCCCGAGGACAGGGAGCACAGATACGCAGTATTTT
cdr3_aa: CASSPRTGSTDTQYF